This entry lists 16 T cell receptor beta chains sequenced from one sample in a study of cytomegalovirus exposure and HLA in healthy donors. Primers included in the PCR were 60 Vbeta and 13 Jbeta primers. Clones were sequenced by immunoSEQ multiplex PCR, and TCRdb holds only the in-frame ones, with some missing. The repertoire includes over 200,000 clones, nearly 80% of them detected once, and less than 2% sits in the top ten. Sequencing was done on a sample of PBMCs. Source of these receptors: a male donor in good health and CMV-seronegative.

The J gene is TRBJ2-7, the V gene TRBV10-3; D is uncertain. The CDR3 contains 15 residues. CDR1 and CDR2 from the germline V gene are ENHRY and SYGVKD. V was cut by 4 bases and J by 0 bases, with 13 bases left in between. The CDR3 sequence is CAISAYLLSSYEQYF. Written as DNA, the CDR3 is TGTGCCATCAGTGCATACCTCCTAAGCTCCTACGAGCAGTACTTC.

The chain links TRBV19 to TRBJ2-7; 10 bases map to TRBD1. Germline-derived CDR1 and CDR2 are LNHDA and SQIVND (reference sequence). With V trimmed by 4 bases and J by 2 bases, 5 bases remained unmatched. This CDR3 comprises 15 residues. Here the CDR3 reads CASSTGTGVTYEQYF. CDR3 sequence (DNA): TGTGCCAGTAGTACCGGGACAGGGGTGACCTACGAGCAGTACTTC.

The genes are TRBV19 and TRBJ1-1; 7 nucleotides line up with TRBD1. With V trimmed by 5 bases and J by 7 bases, 4 bases remained unmatched. The CDR3 extends over 12 amino acids. From germline, CDR1 is LNHDA and CDR2 SQIVND (reference sequence). The CDR3 protein is CASSYRGGEAFF. CDR3 bases: TGTGCCAGTAGTTACAGGGGTGGTGAAGCTTTCTTT.

This sequence joins TRBV11-2 and TRBJ2-5, with D maybe TRBD1 (5 bases). From germline, CDR1 is SGHAT and CDR2 FQNNGV. The CDR3 sequence is 14 residues long. The germline V and J ends were trimmed by 1 base and 9 bases, with 15 bases remaining between them. CDR3 sequence: CASSLVQSKGAQYF. CDR3 in DNA: TGTGCCAGCAGCTTAGTACAGTCCAAAGGGGCCCAGTACTTC.

This chain uses TRBV19 with TRBJ1-5, with TRBD1 as a possible D gene (6 bases). Per the germline V gene, CDR1 is LNHDA and CDR2 is SQIVND (reference sequence). This CDR3 has 15 residues. With 3 bases removed from V and 0 bases from J, the gap between germline ends came to 9 bases. The CDR3 DNA reads TGTGCCAGTAGTATTTGGGACAATAGCAATCAGCCCCAGCATTTT. Translated: CASSIWDNSNQPQHF.

J is TRBJ2-7 and V is TRBV5-1; D gene ambiguous. The germline V and J ends were trimmed by 0 bases and 3 bases, with 10 bases remaining between them. Germline V gene lookup returns CDR1 SGHRS and CDR2 YFSETQ. CDR3 size: 14 residues. The CDR3 loop reads CASSLGARDYEQYF. In DNA form, the CDR3 reads TGCGCCAGCAGCTTGGGTGCCCGCGACTACGAGCAGTACTTC.

The chain couples TRBV14 to TRBJ2-7; TRBD1 matches 9 bases. The CDR3 sequence is 15 residues long. CDR1 SGHDN and CDR2 FVKESK come from the germline V gene. The V gene end was trimmed by 0 bases and the J gene end by 2 bases; junction bases not matched to a gene: 2. This CDR3 reads CASSQDWDRAYEQYF. Written as DNA, the CDR3 is TGTGCCAGCAGCCAAGATTGGGACAGGGCCTACGAGCAGTACTTC. Full variable domain (missing parts from reference TRBV14 and TRBJ2-7): EAGVTQFPSHSVIEKGQTVTLRCDPISGHDNLYWYRRVMGKEIKFLLHFVKESKQDESGMPNNRFLAERTGGTYSTLKVQPAELEDSGVYFCASSQDWDRAYEQYFGPGTRLTVT.

In its sample, this clone was seen once. This CDR3 reads CASTRRDSAKNIQYF. In DNA form, the CDR3 reads TGTGCCAGCACCCGACGGGACAGCGCCAAAAACATTCAGTACTTC. The genes are TRBV28 and TRBJ2-4, with 7 nucleotides matching TRBD1. Looked up from germline, CDR1 is MDHEN and CDR2 is SYDVKM. Losses at the gene ends were 7 bases for V and 1 base for J; bases not matched to a gene: 7. This CDR3 has 15 amino acids.

V usage is TRBV19 and J usage is TRBJ1-1; 7 positions agree with TRBD1. The CDR3 is 13 amino acids. Trimming took 1 base from V and 7 from J; bases not matched to a gene: 3. The germline CDR1 and CDR2 sequences are LNHDA and SQIVND (reference sequence). This CDR3 is CASSIGQGDEAFF. CDR3 DNA sequence: TGTGCCAGTAGTATAGGACAGGGCGATGAAGCTTTCTTT.

The V gene is TRBV21-1, the J gene TRBJ2-7; TRBD2 is the table's D call, not checked against the DNA. TRBV21-1 is described as a pseudogene. CDR3 length: 13 residues. The CDR3 coding sequence is TGTGCCAGCAGCAAAGCGCCGGAGTACGAGCAGTACTTC. It encodes CASSKAPEYEQYF.

The chain has TRBV11-2 and TRBJ2-3; 7 nucleotides line up with TRBD1. The V gene end was trimmed by 3 bases and the J gene end by 1 base; junction bases not matched to a gene: 4. The length of the CDR3 is 15 residues. Germline CDR1 reads SGHAT; CDR2 reads FQNNGV. The CDR3 DNA sequence: TGTGCCAGCAGCTTCCAGGGGGACGGCACAGATACGCAGTATTTT. Translation gives CASSFQGDGTDTQYF. Combining the CDR3 with reference TRBV11-2 and TRBJ2-3 gives the whole variable domain EAGVAQSPRYKIIEKRQSVAFWCNPISGHATLYWYQQILGQGPKLLIQFQNNGVVDDSQLPKDRFSAERLKGVDSTLKIQPAKLEDSAVYLCASSFQGDGTDTQYFGPGTRLTVL.

The chain links TRBV4-1 to TRBJ1-4; maybe TRBD1 (6 bases). The CDR3 has 15 amino acids. Trimming removed 4 bases at V and 10 bases at J, with 19 bases between. Germline V CDR1 and CDR2: MGHRA, YSYEKL. The CDR3 protein is CASSPGTGTQGKLFF. The CDR3 DNA reads as TGCGCCAGCAGCCCCGGGACCGGCACACAGGGAAAACTGTTTTTT.

This chain uses TRBV30 with TRBJ2-5; 13 nucleotides match TRBD2. V lost 0 bases and J lost 5; bases outside the gene matches: 6. The CDR3 sequence is 16 residues long. The germline gives CDR1 GTSNPN, CDR2 SVGIG (reference sequence). CDR3 nucleotides: TGTGCCTGGAGTGTACTAGCGGGGGGGCCGGGGGAGACCCAGTACTTC. Protein product: CAWSVLAGGPGETQYF.

The chain recombines TRBV28 with TRBJ1-2, with 8 bases matching TRBD1. CDR3 length: 18 amino acids. CDR1 is MDHEN and CDR2 is SYDVKM in the germline V gene. V was clipped by 5 bases and J by 0 bases; unmatched bases: 14. The CDR3 DNA sequence: TGTGCCAGCAGTGCCAGATGGGACAGGCGAGTAACTAACTATGGCTACACCTTC. It is translated as CASSARWDRRVTNYGYTF.

The chain employs TRBV4-3 and TRBJ1-2; D uncertain. Germline loops: CDR1 LGHNA, CDR2 YSLEER. The V gene lost 0 bases and the J gene lost 5 bases, with 10 bases spanning the gap. The CDR3 is 14 amino acids. The chain's CDR3 is CASSQDPAAYGYTF. The CDR3 DNA follows: TGCGCCAGCAGCCAAGATCCGGCGGCTTATGGCTACACCTTC.

The genes are TRBV6-1 and TRBJ1-5, with D possibly TRBD1 on 6 matching bases. The CDR3 consists of 15 residues. Germline V gene sequence: CDR1 MNHNS, CDR2 SASEGT. Trimming took off 2 bases at V and 4 bases at J, with 12 bases between the two ends. The CDR3 region has the DNA TGTGCCAGCAGTGAACGGCACAGGGCGAATCAGCCCCAGCATTTT. Its translation: CASSERHRANQPQHF.